This T cell receptor beta chain was identified during a study of control samples from healthy donors and cancer patients. Germline CDR1 reads MNHNY; CDR2 reads SVGAGI (reference sequence). Trimming removed 0 bases from V and 1 base from J, with 7 bases in between. This CDR3 contains 15 residues. Sequencing was performed with immunoSEQ multiplex PCR; in TCRdb, only in-frame clones are kept and a portion is missing. The top ten clones hold more than 15% of a sample with over 75,000 clones, about 85% of them seen once. The J gene is TRBJ1-5, the V gene TRBV6-6; D uncertain. Sequencing used blood. This receptor was identified in a man younger than 45 in good health. CDR3 nucleotides: TGTGCCAGCAGTTACTCGACAAACAGCAATCAGCCCCAGCATTTT. Its translation is CASSYSTNSNQPQHF.